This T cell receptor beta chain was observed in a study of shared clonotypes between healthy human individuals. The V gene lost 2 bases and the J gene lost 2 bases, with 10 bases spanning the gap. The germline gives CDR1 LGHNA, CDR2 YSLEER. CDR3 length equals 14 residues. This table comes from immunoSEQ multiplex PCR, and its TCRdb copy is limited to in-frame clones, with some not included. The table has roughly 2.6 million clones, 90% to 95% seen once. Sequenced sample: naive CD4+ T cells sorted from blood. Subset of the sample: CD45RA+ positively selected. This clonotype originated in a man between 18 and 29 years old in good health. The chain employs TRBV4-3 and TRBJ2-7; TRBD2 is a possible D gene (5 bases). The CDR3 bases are TGCGCCAGCAGCCAATACACTAGTCCCTACGAGCAGTACTTC. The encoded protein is CASSQYTSPYEQYF.